What follows is one TCR beta chain and its context. The target antigen is unknown. The entry originates in a study of cytomegalovirus exposure and HLA in healthy donors. Findings of the study overall: TCR beta chains numbering more than 150 were designated cytomegalovirus-associated.

Some clones are missing from TCRdb's copy, which holds only in-frame ones; the method was immunoSEQ multiplex PCR. Here the sample spans roughly 120,000 clones, roughly 87% being singletons. Source material: PBMCs. This receptor was taken from a woman between 18 and 30 years old in good health and CMV-seronegative.

This CDR3 reads CASSSGTEGTQYF. The CDR3 DNA reads TGTGCCAGCAGCTCCGGGACTGAGGGGACCCAGTACTTC. This chain connects TRBV7-3 to TRBJ2-5, with a possible D match to TRBD2 (6 bases). The CDR3 runs 13 residues. The germline CDR1 and CDR2 sequences are SGHTA and FQGTGA. The V gene lost 4 bases and the J gene lost 7 bases, with 13 bases spanning the gap. The complete variable domain, with remaining parts taken from reference TRBV7-3 and TRBJ2-5, reads GAGVSQTPSNKVTEKGKYVELRCDPISGHTALYWYRQSLGQGPEFLIYFQGTGAADDSGLPNDRFFAVRPEGSVSTLKIQRTERGDSAVYLCASSSGTEGTQYFGPGTRLLVL.